A single sample gave rise to the 12 T cell receptor beta chains below, sequenced in a study of Graves' ophthalmopathy and Graves' hyperthyroidism. RNA transcripts served as template for amplifying TCR beta CDR3 sequences. In the first round, RT-PCR was carried out with HTBI primers, and a multiplex PCR formed the second round. TCRdb ran MiXCR on the multiplex PCR reads and lists one entry per CDR3 protein. The profile covers approximately 1.2 million distinct CDR3 sequences, with about two fifths appearing a single time and 8.5% to 14% taken by the ten largest. Sequenced material: peripheral blood or thyroid tissue (not recorded which). The origin of the receptors is an adult man with Graves' hyperthyroidism.

This clonotype was detected many times. The CDR3: CASRETLRTEAFF. The CDR3 DNA is TGTGCCAGCAGAGAAACCCTGCGTACTGAAGCTTTCTTT. The rearrangement links TRBV6-1 to TRBJ1-1; D gene ambiguous. CDR3 length: 13 amino acids. The germline gives CDR1 MNHNS, CDR2 SASEGT. V lost 6 bases and J 5 bases, leaving 13 bases between the germline ends.

This clonotype was recorded many times. This chain connects TRBV20-1 to TRBJ1-5; no reliable D call. V was pared by 1 base and J by 4 bases, with 11 bases between. Germline assignment: CDR1 DFQATT and CDR2 SNEGSKA (reference sequence). The CDR3 extends over 14 amino acids. CDR3 DNA: TGCAGTGCTAGAGGATTGGCCCAAAATCAGCCCCAGCATTTT. It yields the protein CSARGLAQNQPQHF.

In its sample, this clonotype was seen many times. J is TRBJ1-2 and V is TRBV12-3 or TRBV12-4, with unresolved D. The CDR3 covers 11 residues. V gave up 4 bases and J gave up 11 bases, with 11 bases separating them. The CDR3 sequence: CASSSGLFYTF. The CDR3 DNA sequence: TGTGCCAGCAGTTCCGGACTTTTTTACACCTTC.

This clonotype was recorded at least ten times. The V call is TRBV7-9, the J call TRBJ2-5, with 12 bases identical to TRBD1. The CDR3 length is 15 residues. The junction had 9 bases not matched to a gene; V was cut back by 9 bases and J by 4 bases. Per germline, CDR1 SEHNR and CDR2 FQNEAQ (reference sequence). CDR3 DNA: TGTGCCAGTAGTCCCCGGGACAGGGGGCGAGAGACCCAGTACTTC. Its protein is CASSPRDRGRETQYF.

The gene calls are TRBV9 and TRBJ2-5; D is possibly TRBD1 or TRBD2 (6 bases each). CDR1 is SGDLS and CDR2 is YYNGEE in the germline V gene. V was shortened by 3 bases and J by 5 bases, with 17 bases between the two germline ends. This CDR3 comprises 15 residues. DNA of the CDR3: TGTGCCAGCAGCGCCGAAGGGGGGTTCGGGGAGACCCAGTACTTC. Protein product: CASSAEGGFGETQYF.

This clonotype came up many times. The chain recombines TRBV7-9 with TRBJ1-2; 7 positions agree with TRBD1. The CDR3 spans 15 residues. Germline V CDR1 and CDR2: SEHNR, FQNEAQ (reference sequence). J was trimmed by 2 bases and V by 0 bases; bases with no gene match: 3. The CDR3 DNA is TGTGCCAGCAGCTTAGCCCGGGGACAGAACTATGGCTACACCTTC. Amino acid sequence: CASSLARGQNYGYTF.

This clonotype appeared a few times. The chain links TRBV4-1 to TRBJ2-7, with D possibly being TRBD1 or TRBD2 (5 bases each). The CDR3 runs to 15 residues. V gave up 4 bases and J gave up 3 bases, with 16 bases separating them. Germline lookup yields CDR1 MGHRA and CDR2 YSYEKL. The CDR3 protein is CASSPGERGDYEQYF. CDR3 in DNA: TGCGCCAGCAGCCCCGGGGAGAGGGGTGACTACGAGCAGTACTTC.

This clonotype was picked up many times. The genes are TRBV29-1 and TRBJ1-2; weak D call: TRBD1 (6 bases). Germline CDR1 and CDR2: SQVTM and ANQGSEA. The CDR3 covers 15 residues. Trimming removed 6 bases at V and 0 bases at J, with 17 bases between. This CDR3 reads CSVRAADSPNYGYTF. The CDR3 nucleotides are TGCAGCGTCAGAGCTGCGGACAGCCCTAACTATGGCTACACCTTC.

The chain couples TRBV10-3 to TRBJ2-5; 16 bases agree with TRBD2. The CDR3 has 16 residues. The germline gives CDR1 ENHRY, CDR2 SYGVKD. With V trimmed by 11 bases and J by 5 bases, 11 bases remained unmatched. The chain's CDR3 is CAWTQGLAGGPETQYF. CDR3 coding DNA: TGTGCCTGGACCCAGGGACTAGCGGGAGGGCCGGAGACCCAGTACTTC.

The rearrangement joins TRBV10-3 to TRBJ1-6; TRBD1 matches 8 bases. J gave up 10 bases and V 10 bases, and 12 bases lay outside the gene matches. This CDR3 is 14 amino acids long. Germline V gene sequence: CDR1 ENHRY, CDR2 SYGVKD. CDR3 coding DNA: TGTGCCAGCAGACCGACAGGGGTGAGATCACCCCTCCACTTT. This translates into CASRPTGVRSPLHF.

With respect to this clonotype: No DNA is shown, since the ends of the CDR3 on it are uncertain; the CDR3 is the one TCRdb lists. The chain combines TRBV10-3 with TRBJ1-2; the table gives TRBD1 as D, unverified against the DNA. The CDR3 spans 16 residues, counting both ends. From germline, CDR1 is ENHRY and CDR2 SYGVKD. The CDR3 reads CAITGAGGASVRGYTF.

CDR3 in DNA: TGTGCCAGCAGCTCCTACAGGGGGGGCTACGAGCAGTACTTC. Protein sequence: CASSSYRGGYEQYF. The rearrangement links TRBV5-5 to TRBJ2-7, with D perhaps TRBD1 (8 bases). V gave up 3 bases and J gave up 3 bases, with 13 bases separating them. Per the germline V gene, CDR1 is SGHKS and CDR2 is YYEKEE (reference sequence). There are 14 residues in the CDR3. Variable domain in full (rest from reference TRBV5-5 and TRBJ2-7): DAGVTQSPTHLIKTRGQQVTLRCSPISGHKSVSWYQQVLGQGPQFIFQYYEKEERGRGNFPDRFSARQFPNYSSELNVNALLLGDSALYLCASSSYRGGYEQYFGPGTRLTVT.